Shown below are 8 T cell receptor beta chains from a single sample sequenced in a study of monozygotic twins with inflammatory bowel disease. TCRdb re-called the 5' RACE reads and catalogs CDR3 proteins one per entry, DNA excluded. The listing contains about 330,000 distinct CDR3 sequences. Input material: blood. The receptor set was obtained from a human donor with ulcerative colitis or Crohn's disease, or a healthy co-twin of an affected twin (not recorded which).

CDR3: CASSERVGFGPGELLF. The chain recombines TRBV6-1 with TRBJ2-2. CDR1 is MNHNS and CDR2 is SASEGT in the germline V gene. The CDR3 extends over 16 amino acids.

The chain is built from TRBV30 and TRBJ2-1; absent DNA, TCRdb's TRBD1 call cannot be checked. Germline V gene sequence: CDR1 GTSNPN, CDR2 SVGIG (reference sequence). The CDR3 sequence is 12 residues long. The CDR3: CAWSRGFGEQFF.

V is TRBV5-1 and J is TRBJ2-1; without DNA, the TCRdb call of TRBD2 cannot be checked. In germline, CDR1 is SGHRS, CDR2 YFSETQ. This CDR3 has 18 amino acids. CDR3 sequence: CASSLGVAGGPQDNEQFF.

CDR3 sequence: CASSIVGNANTEAFF. The rearrangement joins TRBV19 to TRBJ1-1. This CDR3 is built from 15 residues. CDR1 is LNHDA, CDR2 SQIVND, per germline (reference sequence). Together with reference TRBV19 and TRBJ1-1, the CDR3 gives the full variable domain: DGGITQSPKYLFRKEGQNVTLSCEQNLNHDAMYWYRQDPGQGLRLIYYSQIVNDFQKGDIAEGYSVSREKKESFPLTVTSAQKNPTAFYLCASSIVGNANTEAFFGQGTRLTVV.

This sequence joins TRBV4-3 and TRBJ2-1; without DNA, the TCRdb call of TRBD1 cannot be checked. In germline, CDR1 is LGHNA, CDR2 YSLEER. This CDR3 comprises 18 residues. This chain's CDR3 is CASSRQQGGGSVGYEQFF.

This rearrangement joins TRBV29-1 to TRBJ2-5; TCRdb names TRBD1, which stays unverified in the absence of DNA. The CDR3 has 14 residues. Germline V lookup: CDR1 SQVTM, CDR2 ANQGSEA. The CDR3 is CSVRDRGRRETQYF.

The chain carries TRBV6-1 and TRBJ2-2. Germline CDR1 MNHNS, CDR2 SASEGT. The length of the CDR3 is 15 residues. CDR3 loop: CASSGWSGNTGELFF.

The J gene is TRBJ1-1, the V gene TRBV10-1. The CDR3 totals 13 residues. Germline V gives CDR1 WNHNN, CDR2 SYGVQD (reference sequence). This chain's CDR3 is CASSDGENTEAFF.